This record covers a single T cell receptor (beta chain). Method: immunoSEQ multiplex PCR; TCRdb's copy keeps in-frame clones and lacks some. The profile shows a few hundred thousand clones, nearly 90% of them singletons. The germline V gene has CDR1 KGHSH and CDR2 LQKENI. The V end lost 0 bases, the J end lost 4 bases, and 6 bases lay between the germline ends. The CDR3 runs 13 residues. Enrolled through a virtual design, the participants were between roughly 18 and 90 years of age and came from fewer than 30 US areas. The sample originates from a study of blood T cell repertoires in COVID-19. The chain combines TRBV18 with TRBJ1-2; a possible D gene is TRBD1 (5 bases). The TCR comes from a woman between 18 and 30 years old with acute COVID-19. The sequenced material came from PBMCs or T cells enriched from blood (not recorded which). The CDR3 DNA is TGTGCCAGCTCACCACCAGGGGCCTATGGCTACACCTTC. This encodes CASSPPGAYGYTF.